These 14 T cell receptor beta chains originate from one sample sequenced in a study of blood T cell repertoires in COVID-19. This table comes from immunoSEQ multiplex PCR, and its TCRdb copy is limited to in-frame clones, with some not included. This sample has under 150,000 clones; approximately 88% occur once, and the top ten carry around a quarter. The sequencing sample was made of peripheral blood. These receptors all stem from a human donor in a cohort sampled during active COVID-19.

The V call is TRBV27, the J call TRBJ1-1; 8 positions match TRBD1. The CDR3 runs 15 residues. Germline-derived CDR1 and CDR2 are MNHEY and SMNVEV (reference sequence). Losses at the gene ends were 3 bases for V and 1 base for J; bases not matched to a gene: 4. Here the CDR3 DNA reads TGTGCCAGCAGTTTGACAGGGGACGAGAACACTGAAGCTTTCTTT. It encodes CASSLTGDENTEAFF.

CDR3 DNA: TGTGCCAGTAGTATTTACAGGGGTCCGCTGCTTCAGGAGCTGTTTTTT. It is translated as CASSIYRGPLLQELFF. The J gene is TRBJ2-2, the V gene TRBV19; 7 bases match TRBD1. Germline V gives CDR1 LNHDA, CDR2 SQIVND (reference sequence). The CDR3 spans 16 residues. The V segment lost 3 bases and the J segment 10 bases; nucleotides outside the gene matches: 14.

This clone is a singleton in its sample. V is TRBV3-1 (or the pseudogene TRBV3-2) and J is TRBJ1-1, with D possibly TRBD1 on 5 matching bases. Germline-derived CDR1 and CDR2 are LGHDT and YNNKEL (reference sequence). The CDR3 covers 14 residues. V lost 0 bases to trimming and J lost 6 bases, with 11 bases between them. CDR3 in amino acids: CASSQEGRGSEAFF. In nucleotides, the CDR3 is TGTGCCAGCAGCCAAGAAGGGAGGGGATCTGAAGCTTTCTTT.

V gene TRBV19 combines with J gene TRBJ1-5; 7 bases line up with TRBD1. The CDR3 extends over 14 amino acids. The germline V gene encodes CDR1 LNHDA and CDR2 SQIVND (reference sequence). The J segment lost 6 bases and the V segment lost 3 bases, leaving 5 bases of the junction unmatched. For the CDR3, the DNA is TGTGCCAGTAGTATCGGAGGGGACAGTCAGCCCCAGCATTTT. The encoded protein is CASSIGGDSQPQHF.

The sample holds a few counts of this clone. The gene calls are TRBV30 and TRBJ2-7, with D possibly TRBD2 on 5 matching bases. The V end was cut by 1 base, the J end by 0 bases, with 13 bases between. Germline CDR1 is GTSNPN and CDR2 is SVGIG (reference sequence). The CDR3 contains 15 residues. The CDR3 coding sequence is TGTGCCTGGAGTGGTGGAGGTTCCCGCTCCTACGAGCAGTACTTC. The encoded protein is CAWSGGGSRSYEQYF.

J is TRBJ2-7 and V is TRBV11-2; TRBD1 might be the D (7 bases). The CDR3 contains 14 residues. Trimming removed 0 bases at V and 6 bases at J, with 12 bases between. Germline assignment: CDR1 SGHAT and CDR2 FQNNGV. The chain's CDR3 is CASSLDRGRFEQYF. CDR3 in DNA: TGTGCCAGCAGCTTAGACAGGGGGAGGTTCGAGCAGTACTTC.

This chain links TRBV11-2 with TRBJ2-5, with unresolved D. CDR1 SGHAT and CDR2 FQNNGV come from the germline V gene. V lost 0 bases and J lost 4, with 6 bases in between. There are 13 residues in the CDR3. The CDR3 region has the DNA TGTGCCAGCAGCTTAGATCTGCGAGAGACCCAGTACTTC. Translating it yields CASSLDLRETQYF.

The chain carries TRBV5-1 and TRBJ1-2; D uncertain. The CDR3 covers 14 residues. Trimming left V 0 bases short and J 3 bases short, with 9 bases between. Germline V CDR1 and CDR2: SGHRS, YFSETQ. The CDR3 nucleotides are TGCGCCAGCAGCTTGGGGCAGACTGACTATGGCTACACCTTC. It is translated as CASSLGQTDYGYTF.

The gene calls are TRBV4-3 and TRBJ1-6; D is uncertain. The germline gives CDR1 LGHNA, CDR2 YSLEER. V lost 2 bases and J lost 0, with 5 bases in between. This CDR3 region has 15 residues. The CDR3 nucleotides are TGCGCCAGCAGCCAACTAAGCTCCTATAATTCACCCCTCCACTTT. It codes for CASSQLSSYNSPLHF.

This chain connects TRBV18 to TRBJ1-6; 7 nucleotides align to TRBD1. This CDR3 is built from 17 residues. Germline V gene data show CDR1 as KGHSH and CDR2 as LQKENI. Losses at the gene ends were 1 base for V and 3 bases for J; bases not matched to a gene: 6. This chain's CDR3 is CASSPRGNRGYNSPLHF. CDR3 nucleotides: TGTGCCAGCTCACCACGGGGGAACAGGGGCTATAATTCACCCCTCCACTTT.

CDR3 residues: CASSLSRATHNSPLHF. CDR3 DNA sequence: TGTGCCAGCAGCTTATCCCGCGCGACTCATAATTCACCCCTCCACTTT. The genes are TRBV7-2 and TRBJ1-6; no definite D call. The CDR3 length is 16 residues. The germline V gene encodes CDR1 SGHTA and CDR2 FQGNSA. With 2 bases removed from V and 5 bases from J, the gap between germline ends came to 13 bases.

This clone was seen only a few times. The chain uses TRBV7-3 and TRBJ2-7; maybe TRBD2 (6 bases). Trimming shortened V by 2 bases and J by 2 bases, and 13 bases separated the two germline ends. Per germline, CDR1 SGHTA and CDR2 FQGTGA. There are 15 residues in the CDR3. In DNA, the CDR3 is TGTGCCAGCAGCTTAGGGGGAGGAGGTACCTACGAGCAGTACTTC. This encodes CASSLGGGGTYEQYF.

The chain couples TRBV5-1 to TRBJ1-5, with TRBD1 matching over 7 bases. The length of the CDR3 is 14 residues. V was clipped by 0 bases and J by 4 bases; unmatched bases: 1. The germline CDR1 and CDR2 sequences are SGHRS and YFSETQ. The CDR3 DNA reads as TGCGCCAGCAGCTTGGGGGACAGAAATCAGCCCCAGCATTTT. This gives the protein CASSLGDRNQPQHF.

The chain employs TRBV4-3 and TRBJ1-1, with a tentative D call TRBD1 (6 bases). Trimming took off 1 base at V and 5 bases at J, with 20 bases between the two ends. The length of the CDR3 is 17 residues. The germline CDR1 and CDR2 sequences are LGHNA and YSLEER. Here the CDR3 reads CASSQGLWGRSGTEAFF. The DNA of the CDR3 is TGCGCCAGCAGCCAAGGGTTGTGGGGGCGCTCAGGGACTGAAGCTTTCTTT.